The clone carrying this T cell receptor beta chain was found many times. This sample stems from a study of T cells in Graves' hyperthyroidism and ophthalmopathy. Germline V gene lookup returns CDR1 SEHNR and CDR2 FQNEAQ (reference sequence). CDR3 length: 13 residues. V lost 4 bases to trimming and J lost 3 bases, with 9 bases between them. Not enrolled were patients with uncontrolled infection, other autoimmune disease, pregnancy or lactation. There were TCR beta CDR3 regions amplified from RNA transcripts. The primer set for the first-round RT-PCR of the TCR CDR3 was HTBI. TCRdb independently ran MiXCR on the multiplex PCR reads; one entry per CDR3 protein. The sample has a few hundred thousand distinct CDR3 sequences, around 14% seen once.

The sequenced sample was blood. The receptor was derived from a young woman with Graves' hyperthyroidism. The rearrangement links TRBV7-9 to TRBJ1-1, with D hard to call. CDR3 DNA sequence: TGTGCCAGCAGCTCCCAATCCGACACTGAAGCTTTCTTT. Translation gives CASSSQSDTEAFF.